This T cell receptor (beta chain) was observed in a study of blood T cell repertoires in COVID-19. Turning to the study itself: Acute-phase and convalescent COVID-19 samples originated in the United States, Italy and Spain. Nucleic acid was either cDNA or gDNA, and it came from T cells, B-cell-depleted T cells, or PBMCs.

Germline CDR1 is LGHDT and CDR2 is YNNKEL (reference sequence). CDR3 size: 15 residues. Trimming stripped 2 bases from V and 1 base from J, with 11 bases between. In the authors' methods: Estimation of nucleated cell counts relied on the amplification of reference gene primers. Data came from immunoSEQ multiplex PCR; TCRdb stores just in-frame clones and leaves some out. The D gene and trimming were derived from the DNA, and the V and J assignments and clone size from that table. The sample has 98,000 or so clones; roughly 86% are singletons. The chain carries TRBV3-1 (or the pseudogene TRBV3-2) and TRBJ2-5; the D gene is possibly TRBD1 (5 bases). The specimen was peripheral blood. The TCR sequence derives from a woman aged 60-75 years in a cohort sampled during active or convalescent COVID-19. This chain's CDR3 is CASSQTRQPQETQYF. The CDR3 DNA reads TGTGCCAGCAGCCAAACCCGACAGCCCCAAGAGACCCAGTACTTC.